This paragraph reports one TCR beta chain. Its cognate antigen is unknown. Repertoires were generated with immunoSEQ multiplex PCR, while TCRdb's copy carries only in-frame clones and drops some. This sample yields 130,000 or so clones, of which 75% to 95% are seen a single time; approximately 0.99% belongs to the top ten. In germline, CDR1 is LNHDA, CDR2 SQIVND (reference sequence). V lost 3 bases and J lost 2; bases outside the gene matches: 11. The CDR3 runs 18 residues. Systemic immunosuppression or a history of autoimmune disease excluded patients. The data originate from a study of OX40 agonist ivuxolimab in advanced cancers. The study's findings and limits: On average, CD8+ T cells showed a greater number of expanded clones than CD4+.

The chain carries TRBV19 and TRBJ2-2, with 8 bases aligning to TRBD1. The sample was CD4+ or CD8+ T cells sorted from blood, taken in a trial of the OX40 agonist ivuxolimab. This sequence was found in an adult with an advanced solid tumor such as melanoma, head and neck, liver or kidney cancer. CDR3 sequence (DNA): TGTGCCAGTAGTATCCGCCAGGGGGCCTCCCGAAACACCGGGGAGCTGTTTTTT. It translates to CASSIRQGASRNTGELFF.